This T cell receptor (beta chain) was recovered during a study of T cells in Graves' hyperthyroidism and ophthalmopathy. Study-level background: Peripheral blood was taken when the disease was first diagnosed, before any treatment began.

Trimming stripped 0 bases from V and 2 bases from J, with 9 bases between. This CDR3 has 14 residues. RNA transcripts gave rise to amplified TCR beta CDR3 regions. HTBI primers were the set used in a first-round RT-PCR of the TCR CDR3. MiXCR was run by TCRdb on the multiplex PCR reads, yielding one entry per CDR3 protein. The data hold under 400,000 distinct CDR3 sequences, with approximately 15% observed a single time. The TCR was taken from a woman aged 55-69 years with Graves' hyperthyroidism. The chain links TRBV5-7 to TRBJ2-7, with no clear D. TRBV5-7 is identified as an open reading frame with a role that is uncertain. The sample was blood. CDR3 coding DNA: TGTGCCAGCAGCTTGGTTCGGCCAGCCTACGAGCAGTACTTC. Residues: CASSLVRPAYEQYF.